This T cell receptor (beta chain) was sequenced in a study of T cells in Graves' hyperthyroidism and ophthalmopathy. This clonotype was seen ten or more times. In germline, CDR1 is MDHEN, CDR2 SYDVKM. The CDR3 sequence is 14 residues long. V was cut by 3 bases and J by 5 bases, with 13 bases left in between. It was RNA transcripts that yielded the amplified TCR beta CDR3 regions. RT-PCR in the first round (using the HTBI primer set) targeted the TCR CDR3. One entry per CDR3 protein, called by TCRdb with MiXCR from the multiplex PCR reads. This table holds hundreds of thousands of distinct CDR3 sequences, approximately 20% found once.

The material sequenced was blood. The clonotype was recovered from a man in his forties with Graves' ophthalmopathy. The rearrangement uses TRBV28 and TRBJ2-5; maybe TRBD1 (5 bases). CDR3 nucleotides: TGTGCCAGCAGTTTCCCAGGGCGGCATGAGACCCAGTACTTC. This gives the protein CASSFPGRHETQYF.